This paragraph reports one T cell receptor (beta chain). Different DNA sequences within this sample yield the same CDR3. Germline CDR1 reads LGHNA; CDR2 reads YSLEER. The CDR3 totals 16 residues. V shed 1 base, J shed 5 bases, and the junction held 7 bases outside the gene matches. In the study's own analysis: How many nucleated cells were present was estimated from reference gene primer amplification. TCRdb's copy holds only in-frame clones and misses some; the assay was immunoSEQ multiplex PCR. V, J and clone size are those of that table, while D and trimming were read from the DNA. The sample includes about 300,000 clones, around nine tenths of them seen just once. This specimen comes from a study of blood T cell repertoires in COVID-19. As for the study in general: The study drew acute and convalescent COVID-19 samples from the United States, Italy and Spain. The analysed material was cDNA or gDNA that came from T cells, B-cell-depleted T cells, or PBMCs.

V gene TRBV4-3 combines with J gene TRBJ2-1; 8 bases align to TRBD1. The sequenced sample was peripheral blood. The sequence came from a woman in her 30s with COVID-19, enrolled during active disease. The CDR3 protein is CASSQGGGQGNNEQFF. The CDR3 coding sequence is TGCGCCAGCAGCCAAGGCGGCGGACAGGGTAACAATGAGCAGTTCTTC.